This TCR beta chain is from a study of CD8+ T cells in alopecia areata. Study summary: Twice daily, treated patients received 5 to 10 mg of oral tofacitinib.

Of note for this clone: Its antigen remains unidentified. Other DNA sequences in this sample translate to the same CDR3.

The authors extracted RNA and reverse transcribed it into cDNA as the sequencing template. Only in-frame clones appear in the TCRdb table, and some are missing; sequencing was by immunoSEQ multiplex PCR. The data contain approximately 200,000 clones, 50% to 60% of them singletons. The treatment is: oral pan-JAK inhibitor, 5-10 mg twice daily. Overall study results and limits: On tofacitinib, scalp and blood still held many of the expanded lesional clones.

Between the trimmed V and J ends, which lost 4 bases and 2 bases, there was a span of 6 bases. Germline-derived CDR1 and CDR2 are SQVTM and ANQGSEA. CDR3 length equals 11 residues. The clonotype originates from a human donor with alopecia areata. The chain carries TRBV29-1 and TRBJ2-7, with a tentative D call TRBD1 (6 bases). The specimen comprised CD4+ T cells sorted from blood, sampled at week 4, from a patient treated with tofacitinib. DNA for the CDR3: TGCAGCGTTGGGACAGCCTACGAGCAGTACTTC. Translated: CSVGTAYEQYF.